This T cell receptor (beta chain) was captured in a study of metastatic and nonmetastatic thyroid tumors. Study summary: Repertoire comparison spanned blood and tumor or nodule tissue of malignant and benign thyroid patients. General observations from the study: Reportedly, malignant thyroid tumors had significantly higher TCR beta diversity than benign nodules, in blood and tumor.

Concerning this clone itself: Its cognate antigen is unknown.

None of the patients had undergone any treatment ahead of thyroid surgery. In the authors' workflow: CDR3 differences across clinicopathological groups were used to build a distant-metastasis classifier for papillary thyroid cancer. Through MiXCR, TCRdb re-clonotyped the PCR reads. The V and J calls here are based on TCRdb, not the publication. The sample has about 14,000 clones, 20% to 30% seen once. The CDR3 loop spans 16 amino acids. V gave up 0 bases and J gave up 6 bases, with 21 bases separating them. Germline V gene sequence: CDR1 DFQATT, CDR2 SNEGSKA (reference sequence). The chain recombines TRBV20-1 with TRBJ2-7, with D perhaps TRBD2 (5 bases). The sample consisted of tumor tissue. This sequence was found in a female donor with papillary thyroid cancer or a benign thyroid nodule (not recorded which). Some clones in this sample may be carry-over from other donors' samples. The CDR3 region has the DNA TGCAGTGCTAGAGATTCTATCGTGAGGGCCATCAGCGAGCAGTACTTC. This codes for CSARDSIVRAISEQYF.